A few counts support the clone carrying this TCR beta chain. The data belong to a study of blood T cell repertoires in COVID-19. Study summary: The United States, Italy and Spain provided the acute and convalescent COVID-19 samples. T cells, B-cell-depleted T cells, or PBMCs provided the cDNA or gDNA that served as material.

The V gene's germline CDR1 is SGHTA and CDR2 FQGTGA. With 4 bases clipped from V and 5 bases from J, the junction kept 10 bases outside the gene matches. The CDR3 length is 18 residues. In the original analysis: For nucleated cells, counts were estimated from reference gene primer amplification. TCRdb's copy holds only in-frame clones and misses some; the assay was immunoSEQ multiplex PCR. Clone size and V and J calls were adopted from that table, with D and trimming inferred from the DNA. The sample has over 30,000 clones, 80% to 90% seen once. The TCR sequence derives from a human donor in a cohort sampled during active COVID-19. Sequencing was done on a sample of peripheral blood. V gene TRBV7-3 combines with J gene TRBJ2-3, with 15 positions matching TRBD2. The CDR3 DNA reads TGTGCCAGCAGCTCAAGACCGATGGGACTAGCGGGAGGAGATACGCAGTATTTT. Translated: CASSSRPMGLAGGDTQYF.